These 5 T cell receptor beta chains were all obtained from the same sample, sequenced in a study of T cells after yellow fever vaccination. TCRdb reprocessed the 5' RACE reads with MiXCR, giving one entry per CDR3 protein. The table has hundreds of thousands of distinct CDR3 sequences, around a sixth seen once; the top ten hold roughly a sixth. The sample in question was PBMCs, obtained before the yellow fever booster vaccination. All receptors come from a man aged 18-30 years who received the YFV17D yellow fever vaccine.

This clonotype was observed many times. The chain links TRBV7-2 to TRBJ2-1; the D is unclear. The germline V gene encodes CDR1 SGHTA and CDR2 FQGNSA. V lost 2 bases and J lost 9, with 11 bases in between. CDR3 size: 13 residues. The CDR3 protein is CASSLTPSGEQFF. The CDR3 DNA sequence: TGTGCCAGCAGCTTAACCCCCTCGGGTGAGCAGTTCTTC.

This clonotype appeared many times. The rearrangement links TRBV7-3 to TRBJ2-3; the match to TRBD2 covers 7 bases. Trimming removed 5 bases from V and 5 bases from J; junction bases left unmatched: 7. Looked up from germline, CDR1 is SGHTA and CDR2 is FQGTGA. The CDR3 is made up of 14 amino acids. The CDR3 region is CASSASGGGDTQYF. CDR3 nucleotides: TGTGCCAGCAGCGCTAGCGGTGGAGGAGATACGCAGTATTTT.

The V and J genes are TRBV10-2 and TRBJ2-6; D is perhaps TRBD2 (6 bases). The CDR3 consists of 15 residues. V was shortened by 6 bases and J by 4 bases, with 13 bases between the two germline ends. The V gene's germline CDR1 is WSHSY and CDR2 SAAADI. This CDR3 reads CASRRGSMGANVLTF. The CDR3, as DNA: TGCGCCAGCAGACGGGGGTCGATGGGGGCCAACGTCCTGACTTTC.

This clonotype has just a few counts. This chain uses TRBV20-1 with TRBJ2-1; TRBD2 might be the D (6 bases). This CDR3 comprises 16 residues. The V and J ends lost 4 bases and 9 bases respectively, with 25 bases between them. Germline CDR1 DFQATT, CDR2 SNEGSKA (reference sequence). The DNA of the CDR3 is TGCAGTGCTACCGTAGCGGCAAGAGCGATTACGTCTGAGCAGTTCTTC. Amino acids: CSATVAARAITSEQFF.

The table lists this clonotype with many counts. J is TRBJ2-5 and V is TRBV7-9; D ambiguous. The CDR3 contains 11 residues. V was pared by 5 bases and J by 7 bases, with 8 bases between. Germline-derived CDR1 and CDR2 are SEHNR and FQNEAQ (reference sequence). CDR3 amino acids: CASSPEATQYF. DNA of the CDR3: TGTGCCAGCAGCCCCGAGGCGACCCAGTACTTC.